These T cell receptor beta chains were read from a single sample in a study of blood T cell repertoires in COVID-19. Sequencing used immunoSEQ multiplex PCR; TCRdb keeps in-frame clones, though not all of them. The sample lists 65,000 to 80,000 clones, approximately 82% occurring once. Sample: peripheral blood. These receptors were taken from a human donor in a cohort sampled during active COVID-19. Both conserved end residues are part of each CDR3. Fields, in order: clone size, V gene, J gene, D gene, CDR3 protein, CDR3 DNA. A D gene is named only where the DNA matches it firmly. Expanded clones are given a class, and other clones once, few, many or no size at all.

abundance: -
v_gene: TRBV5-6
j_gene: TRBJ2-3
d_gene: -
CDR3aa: CASSPESRATDTQYF
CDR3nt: TGTGCCAGCTCCCCGGAGAGTCGTGCCACAGATACGCAGTATTTT

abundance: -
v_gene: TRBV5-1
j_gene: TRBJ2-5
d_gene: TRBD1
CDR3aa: CASSPGQGQETQYF
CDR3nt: TGCGCCAGCAGCCCCGGACAGGGTCAAGAGACCCAGTACTTC

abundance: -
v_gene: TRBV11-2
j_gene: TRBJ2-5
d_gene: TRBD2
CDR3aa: CASSQRGGIETQYF
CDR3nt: TGTGCCAGCAGTCAGCGGGGGGGCATCGAGACCCAGTACTTC

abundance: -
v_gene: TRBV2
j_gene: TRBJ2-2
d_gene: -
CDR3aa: CASDRGFSTGELFF
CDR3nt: TGTGCCAGCGATAGGGGGTTCTCCACCGGGGAGCTGTTTTTT

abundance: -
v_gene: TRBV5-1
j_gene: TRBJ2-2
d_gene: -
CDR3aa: CASSRGETGELFF
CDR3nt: TGCGCCAGCAGTCGTGGAGAAACCGGGGAGCTGTTTTTT

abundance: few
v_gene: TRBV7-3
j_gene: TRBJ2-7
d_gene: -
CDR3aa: CASSLTTGYEQYF
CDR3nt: TGTGCCAGCAGCTTAACGACAGGATACGAGCAGTACTTC

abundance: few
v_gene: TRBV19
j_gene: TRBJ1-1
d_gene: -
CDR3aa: CASSLTRVGTEAFF
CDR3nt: TGTGCCAGTAGTTTGACCAGGGTGGGTACTGAAGCTTTCTTT

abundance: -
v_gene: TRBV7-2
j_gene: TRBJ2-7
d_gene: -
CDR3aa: CASSLEFGRGHEQYF
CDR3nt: TGTGCCAGCAGCTTAGAGTTCGGCAGGGGACACGAGCAGTACTTC

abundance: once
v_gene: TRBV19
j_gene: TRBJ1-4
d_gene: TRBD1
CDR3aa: CASTQRDRGGEKLFF
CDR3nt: TGTGCCAGTACCCAAAGGGACAGGGGGGGAGAAAAACTGTTTTTT

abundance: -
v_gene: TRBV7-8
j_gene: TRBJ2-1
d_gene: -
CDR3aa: CASSLGGDEQFF
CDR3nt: TGTGCCAGCAGCTTAGGAGGAGATGAGCAGTTCTTC

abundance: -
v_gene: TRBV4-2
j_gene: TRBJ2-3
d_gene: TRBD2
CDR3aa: CASSQVSGGTDTQYF
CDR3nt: TGTGCCAGCAGCCAAGTGAGCGGGGGCACAGATACGCAGTATTTT

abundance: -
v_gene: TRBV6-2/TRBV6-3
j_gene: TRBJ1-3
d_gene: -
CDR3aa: CASSYSTQGRNTIYF
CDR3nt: TGTGCCAGCAGTTACTCCACTCAGGGAAGAAACACCATATATTTT

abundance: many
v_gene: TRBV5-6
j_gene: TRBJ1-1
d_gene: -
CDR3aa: CASSWGTGVLTEAFF
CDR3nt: TGTGCCAGCAGCTGGGGGACGGGGGTTCTCACTGAAGCTTTCTTT

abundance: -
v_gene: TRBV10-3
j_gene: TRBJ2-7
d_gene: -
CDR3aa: CAIRQGGDEQYF
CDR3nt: TGTGCCATCAGGCAGGGGGGCGACGAGCAGTACTTC

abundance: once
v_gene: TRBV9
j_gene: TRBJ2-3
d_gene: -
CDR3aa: CASSVHSLNTDTQYF
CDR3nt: TGTGCCAGCAGCGTGCACAGCCTTAACACAGATACGCAGTATTTT

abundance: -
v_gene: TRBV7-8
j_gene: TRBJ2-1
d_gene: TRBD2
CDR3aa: CASSYGLAGGDNEQFF
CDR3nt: TGTGCCAGCAGCTATGGACTAGCGGGGGGAGACAATGAGCAGTTCTTC

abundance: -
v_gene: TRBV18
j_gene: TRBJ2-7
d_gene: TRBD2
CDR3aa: CASSPGAGGAEQYF
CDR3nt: TGTGCCAGCTCACCAGGAGCGGGGGGAGCTGAGCAGTACTTC

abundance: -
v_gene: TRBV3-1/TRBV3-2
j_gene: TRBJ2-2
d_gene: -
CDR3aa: CASSPGYIPGELFF
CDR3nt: TGTGCCAGCAGCCCAGGATATATCCCCGGGGAGCTGTTTTTT

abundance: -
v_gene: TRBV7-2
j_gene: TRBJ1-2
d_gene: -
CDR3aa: CASSPNHYGYTF
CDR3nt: TGTGCCAGCAGCCCCAATCACTATGGCTACACCTTC

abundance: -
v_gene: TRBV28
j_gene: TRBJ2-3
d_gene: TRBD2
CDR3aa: CASSSQGIGLADDTQYF
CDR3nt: TGTGCCAGCAGTTCCCAAGGGATCGGACTAGCGGACGATACGCAGTATTTT

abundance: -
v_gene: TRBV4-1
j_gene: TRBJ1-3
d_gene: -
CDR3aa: CASSQVPGSSGNTIYF
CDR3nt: TGCGCCAGCAGCCAAGTTCCAGGGTCGTCTGGAAACACCATATATTTT

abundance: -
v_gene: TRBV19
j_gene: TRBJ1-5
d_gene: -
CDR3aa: CASSTRGNSNQPQHF
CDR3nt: TGTGCCAGTAGTACCAGGGGTAATAGCAATCAGCCCCAGCATTTT

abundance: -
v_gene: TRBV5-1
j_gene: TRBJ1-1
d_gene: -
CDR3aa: CASSSRGQPMNTEAFF
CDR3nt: TGCGCCAGCAGCTCACGAGGACAGCCCATGAACACTGAAGCTTTCTTT

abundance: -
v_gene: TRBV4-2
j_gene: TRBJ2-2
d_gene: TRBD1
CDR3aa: CASSQDLDRVITGELFF
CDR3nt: TGTGCCAGCAGCCAAGACCTGGACAGGGTAATTACCGGGGAGCTGTTTTTT

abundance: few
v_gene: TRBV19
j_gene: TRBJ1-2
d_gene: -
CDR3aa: CASSRSDRFYGYTF
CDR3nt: TGTGCCAGTAGCCGATCGGACAGATTCTATGGCTACACCTTC

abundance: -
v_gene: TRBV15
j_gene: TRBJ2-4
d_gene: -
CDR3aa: CATSERRAKNIQYF
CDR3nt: TGTGCCACCTCGGAGAGGCGAGCCAAAAACATTCAGTACTTC

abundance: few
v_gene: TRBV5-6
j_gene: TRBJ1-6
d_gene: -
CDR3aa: CASSLGQINSPLHF
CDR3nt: TGTGCCAGCAGCTTGGGACAAATCAATTCACCCCTCCACTTT

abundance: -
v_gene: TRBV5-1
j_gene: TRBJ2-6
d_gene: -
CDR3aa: CASSFLVSSGANVLTF
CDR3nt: TGCGCCAGCAGCTTTTTAGTTTCCTCTGGGGCCAACGTCCTGACTTTC

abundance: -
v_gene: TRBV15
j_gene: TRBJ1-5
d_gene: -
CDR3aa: CATSTYRASGQPQHF
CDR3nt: TGTGCCACCAGCACCTACAGGGCTTCGGGGCAGCCCCAGCATTTT

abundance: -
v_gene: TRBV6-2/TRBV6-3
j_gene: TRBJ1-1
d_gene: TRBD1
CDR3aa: CASSYGTAFEAFF
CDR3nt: TGTGCCAGCAGTTACGGGACAGCCTTTGAAGCTTTCTTT

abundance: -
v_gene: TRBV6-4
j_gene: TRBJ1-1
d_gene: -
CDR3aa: CASSVRVNTEAFF
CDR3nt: TGTGCCAGCAGTGTGAGGGTGAACACTGAAGCTTTCTTT

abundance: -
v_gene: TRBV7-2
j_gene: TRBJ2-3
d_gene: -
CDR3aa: CASTASGWGTDTQYF
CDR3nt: TGTGCCAGCACCGCATCGGGGTGGGGCACAGATACGCAGTATTTT

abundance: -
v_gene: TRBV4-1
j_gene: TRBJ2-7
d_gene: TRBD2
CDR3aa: CASSFGGGLEQYF
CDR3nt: TGCGCCAGCAGCTTCGGGGGGGGGCTCGAGCAGTACTTC

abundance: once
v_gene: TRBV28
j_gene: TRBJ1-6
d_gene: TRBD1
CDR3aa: CASSLRGQGDSPLHF
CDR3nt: TGTGCCAGCAGTTTAAGGGGACAGGGTGATTCACCCCTCCACTTT

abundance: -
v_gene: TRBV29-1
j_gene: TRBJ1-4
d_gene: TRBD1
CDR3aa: CSVSTGINEKLFF
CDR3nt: TGCAGCGTCTCGACAGGGATAAATGAAAAACTGTTTTTT

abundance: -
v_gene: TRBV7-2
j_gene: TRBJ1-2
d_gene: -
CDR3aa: CASSLGGDSLIGYTF
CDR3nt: TGTGCCAGCAGCTTGGGAGGGGATTCCCTCATTGGCTACACCTTC

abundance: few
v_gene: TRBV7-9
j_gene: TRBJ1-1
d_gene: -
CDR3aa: CASSAHRFEAFF
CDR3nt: TGTGCCAGCAGCGCCCACAGGTTTGAAGCTTTCTTT

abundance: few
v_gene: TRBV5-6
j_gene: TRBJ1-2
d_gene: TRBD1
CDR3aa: CASSFLRDREDYGYTF
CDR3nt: TGTGCCAGCAGCTTTTTGCGGGACAGGGAAGACTATGGCTACACCTTC

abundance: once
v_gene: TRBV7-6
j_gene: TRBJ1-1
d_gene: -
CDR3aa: CASSSRGAMNTEAFF
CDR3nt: TGTGCCAGCAGCTCCCGCGGGGCGATGAACACTGAAGCTTTCTTT

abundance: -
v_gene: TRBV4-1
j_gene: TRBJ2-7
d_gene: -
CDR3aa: CASSQKAGTLSSYEQYF
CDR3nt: TGCGCCAGCAGCCAGAAAGCCGGGACATTGAGCTCCTACGAGCAGTACTTC

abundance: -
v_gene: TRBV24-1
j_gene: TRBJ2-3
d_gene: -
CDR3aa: CATSGGGGTVTDTQYF
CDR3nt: TGTGCCACCAGTGGCGGGGGCGGAACGGTCACAGATACGCAGTATTTT

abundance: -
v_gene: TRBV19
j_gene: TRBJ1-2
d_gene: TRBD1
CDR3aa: CASSKGQGGVAYGYTF
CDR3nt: TGTGCCAGTAGTAAGGGACAGGGAGGGGTCGCGTATGGCTACACCTTC

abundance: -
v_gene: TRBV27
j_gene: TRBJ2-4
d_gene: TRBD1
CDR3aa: CASSLNRGNIQYF
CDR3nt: TGTGCCAGCAGTTTAAACAGGGGAAACATTCAGTACTTC

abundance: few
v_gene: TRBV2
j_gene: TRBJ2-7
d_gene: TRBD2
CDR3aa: CASSEALAVYEQYF
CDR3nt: TGTGCCAGCAGTGAGGCACTAGCGGTATACGAGCAGTACTTC

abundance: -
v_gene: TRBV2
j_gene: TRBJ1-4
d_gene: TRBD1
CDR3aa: CASSRDRSEEKLFF
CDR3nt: TGTGCCAGCAGCCGGGACAGATCAGAAGAAAAACTGTTTTTT

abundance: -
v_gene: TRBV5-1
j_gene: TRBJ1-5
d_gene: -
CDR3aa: CASSLGGDQPQHF
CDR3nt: TGCGCCAGCAGCTTGGGGGGGGATCAGCCCCAGCATTTT

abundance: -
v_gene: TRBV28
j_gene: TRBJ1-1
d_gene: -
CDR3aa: CASSLFKAGRNTEAFF
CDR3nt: TGTGCCAGCAGTTTATTTAAGGCAGGGCGAAACACTGAAGCTTTCTTT

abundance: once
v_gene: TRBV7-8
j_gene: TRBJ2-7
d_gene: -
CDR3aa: CASSPGFRYEQYF
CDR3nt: TGTGCCAGCAGCCCGGGGTTTAGGTACGAGCAGTACTTC

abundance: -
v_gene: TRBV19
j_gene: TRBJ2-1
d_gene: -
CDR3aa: CASSIGRGNYNEQFF
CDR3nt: TGTGCCAGTAGTATTGGCCGGGGAAATTACAATGAGCAGTTCTTC

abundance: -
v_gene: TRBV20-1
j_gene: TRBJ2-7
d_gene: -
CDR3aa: CSAIESYEQYF
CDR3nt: TGCAGTGCTATTGAGAGCTACGAGCAGTACTTC